Listed below are T cell receptor beta chains from one sample, sequenced in a study of shared T cell receptors in the human thymus. Sequenced by immunoSEQ multiplex PCR; TCRdb stores in-frame clones only, minus some. The sample lists approximately 760,000 clones; approximately 83% were seen once. These data also formed part of another study, on human thymus T cells.

Sequencing was carried out using thymocytes. These receptors came from a girl younger than two with a congenital heart defect. Both conserved end residues are part of each CDR3. The D gene is left open where the match is weak. Clone size is given for some rows only: seen once, a few or many times, or a class if the clone is expanded.

>TRBD1|18|TRBJ1-1|-|TRBV6-1
TGTGCCAGCAGTGAAGATCGTGGGACAGCCACCTTGAACACTGAAGCTTTCTTT
CASSEDRGTATLNTEAFF
>TRBD1|11|TRBJ1-2|-|TRBV6-6
TGTGCCAGCAGTTCAGGGGGGGGCTACACCTTC
CASSSGGGYTF
>TRBD2|17|TRBJ2-7|-|TRBV27
TGTGCCAGCAAGAGACGGGATCTAGCGGGGGGGTTCGACGAGCAGTACTTC
CASKRRDLAGGFDEQYF
>-|11|TRBJ2-7|-|TRBV20-1
TGCAGTGCGGACAGTGCCTACGAGCAGTACTTC
CSADSAYEQYF
>TRBD1|14|TRBJ1-1|-|TRBV2
TGTGCCAGCAGGCCACAGGGGTCGAACACTGAAGCTTTCTTT
CASRPQGSNTEAFF
>TRBD1|18|TRBJ2-5|-|TRBV27
TGTGCCAGCAGTTTTAGTGCGGCGGGACAGGGGCAGGGGGAGACCCAGTACTTC
CASSFSAAGQGQGETQYF
>-|13|TRBJ2-7|-|TRBV13
TGTGCCAGCAGCTTAGGTAGCGTAGGGGAGCAGTACTTC
CASSLGSVGEQYF
>TRBD2|21|TRBJ2-3|-|TRBV19
TGTGCCAGCTCTGGAATGTTTGGACTAGGCCTAAACCAGTCGCGCACAGATACGCAGTATTTT
CASSGMFGLGLNQSRTDTQYF
>-|14|TRBJ1-1|-|TRBV14
TGTGCCAGCAGCCAAGATGGGCGGGTAGCTGAAGCTTTCTTT
CASSQDGRVAEAFF
>-|13|TRBJ2-2|few|TRBV19
TGTGCCAGTAGTATAGCCCGGACCGGGGAGCTGTTTTTT
CASSIARTGELFF
>TRBD1|8|TRBJ1-1|-|TRBV20-1
TGCAGTGCTTCAGGGGGGCCCTTT
CSASGGPF
>TRBD1|16|TRBJ2-3|-|TRBV12-5
TGTGCTAGTGGTTCCCTAACAGGGGGTAGCACAGATACGCAGTATTTT
CASGSLTGGSTDTQYF
>TRBD1|15|TRBJ1-2|-|TRBV5-5
TGTGCCAGCAGCGCACTCGGGCAGGGGGCCTATGGCTACACCTTC
CASSALGQGAYGYTF
>TRBD1|18|TRBJ2-7|-|TRBV27
TGTGCCAGCAGGGGGGCGGGGACAGGCCTCCCTGCTTCCTACGAGCAGTACTTC
CASRGAGTGLPASYEQYF
>-|20|TRBJ2-5|-|TRBV7-8
TGTGCCAGCAGCTTTAATCAGGCCCCACTCGGGACACACTACCAAGAGACCCAGTACTTC
CASSFNQAPLGTHYQETQYF
>TRBD1|16|TRBJ1-1|-|TRBV28
TGTGCCAGCAGTTTATGGGGGGACAGGGTAGGAACTGAAGCTTTCTTT
CASSLWGDRVGTEAFF
>-|15|TRBJ1-2|-|TRBV10-3
TGTGCCATCTCATCGAGACCGGACAGAGAGTATGGCTACACCTTC
CAISSRPDREYGYTF
>-|14|TRBJ2-7|-|TRBV28
TGTGCCAGCAGTTTAGACAGGTCCCTCCTAGGGCAGTACTTC
CASSLDRSLLGQYF
>-|15|TRBJ2-7|once|TRBV7-9
TGTGCCAGCAGCGACGGGTCGCAGATTAGCTACGAGCAGTACTTC
CASSDGSQISYEQYF
>TRBD1|14|TRBJ2-3|-|TRBV4-3
TGCGCCAGCAGCCAAGGCGTGGGACAGGGAGATCAGTATTTT
CASSQGVGQGDQYF
>-|16|TRBJ2-5|-|TRBV6-4
TGTGCCAGCAGACTCCGGGACATCCCCCCGGGAGAGACCCAGTACTTC
CASRLRDIPPGETQYF
>-|15|TRBJ1-3|-|TRBV6-1
TGTGCCAGCAGTGAGCTACAGGGATCTGGAAACACCATATATTTT
CASSELQGSGNTIYF
>-|13|TRBJ1-2|once|TRBV6-1
TGTGCCAGCAGTGCTGAGACAGTGGATGGCTACACCTTC
CASSAETVDGYTF
>TRBD1|16|TRBJ1-1|-|TRBV5-6
TGTGCCAGCAGCTTGCCAGGGGGAATCGGGAACACTGAAGCTTTCTTT
CASSLPGGIGNTEAFF
>TRBD1|15|TRBJ2-7|-|TRBV28
TGTGCCAGCAGTTTCCCCGACAGGGCGGTCGGCGAGCAGTACTTC
CASSFPDRAVGEQYF
>TRBD1|15|TRBJ1-5|-|TRBV13
TGTGCCAGCAGCCAAGGGACAGGGGTTGATCAGCCCCAGCATTTT
CASSQGTGVDQPQHF
>-|12|TRBJ1-2|-|TRBV6-5
TGTGCCAGCAGTGTCCCGGGACACCGGATGGCCTTC
CASSVPGHRMAF
>TRBD2|20|TRBJ2-3|few|TRBV4-3
TGCGCCAGCAGCCAAGAAGGGCCCCATGGGCGGGGGGGCCGGACAGATACGCAGTATTTT
CASSQEGPHGRGGRTDTQYF
>-|14|TRBJ2-1|-|TRBV7-9
TGTGCCAGCAGCTTAGCACCAGGGTACGCGCGACAGTTCTTC
CASSLAPGYARQFF
>TRBD2|16|TRBJ2-7|-|TRBV18
TGTGCCAGCTCACCCGTACTAGCGGGGGGATCTTACGAGCAGTACTTC
CASSPVLAGGSYEQYF
>TRBD1|14|TRBJ1-1|-|TRBV6-6
TGTGCCAGCAGCCAGGGGACAGGAAACACTGAAGCTTTCTTT
CASSQGTGNTEAFF
>TRBD2|19|TRBJ2-3|-|TRBV27
TGTGCCAGCAGTTTAAAGGATAGCGGGGGGCGCTCGCGCACAGATACGCAGTATTTT
CASSLKDSGGRSRTDTQYF
>-|15|TRBJ1-1|-|TRBV6-5
TGTGCCAGCAGTTACAAGACACCCATGAACACTGAAGCTTTCTTT
CASSYKTPMNTEAFF
>-|14|TRBJ2-7|-|TRBV10-2
TGCGCCAGCAGGGGAGTCGGCAGTTCCTACGAGCAGTACTTC
CASRGVGSSYEQYF
>TRBD1|15|TRBJ2-7|-|TRBV5-4
TGTGCCAGCAGCTTGTACAGGGGGCCAAACTACGAGCAGTACTTC
CASSLYRGPNYEQYF
>TRBD1|18|TRBJ1-1|-|TRBV5-8
TGTGCCAGCAGCTACTACAGGGGAAAGAGGTACTCGAACACTGAAGCTTTCTTT
CASSYYRGKRYSNTEAFF
>TRBD1|18|TRBJ2-7|-|TRBV5-1
TGCGCCAGCAGCTACCCATTAGACCCGGGACAGGGGGCCGACGAGCAGTACTTC
CASSYPLDPGQGADEQYF
>-|15|TRBJ1-2|once|TRBV30
TGTGCCTGGAGTGTACTGCAGGGAAAGAACTATGGCTACACCTTC
CAWSVLQGKNYGYTF
>-|15|TRBJ2-3|-|TRBV7-9
TGTGCCAGCAGCTTCTATGGCCTGAGGCACGCTACGCAGTATTTT
CASSFYGLRHATQYF
>-|16|TRBJ2-7|-|TRBV9
TGTGCCAGCAGCCTCCGCCCGGGACTCCATATCTACGAGCAGTACTTC
CASSLRPGLHIYEQYF
>-|14|TRBJ2-7|-|TRBV25-1
TGTGCCAGCAGCCCTACAGGTTTATCCTACGAGCAGTACTTC
CASSPTGLSYEQYF
>-|15|TRBJ2-1|-|TRBV5-1
TGCGCCAGCAGCTTGTGGGAGACCACCTACAATGAGCAGTTCTTC
CASSLWETTYNEQFF
>TRBD1|15|TRBJ1-1|-|TRBV19
TGTGCCAGTTTACAGGGGGCGCGACGGCCCACTGAAGCTTTCTTT
CASLQGARRPTEAFF
>TRBD1|17|TRBJ2-7|-|TRBV18
TGTGCCAGCTCACCAGCGAGTGCCGGGACAGGGTCCTACGAGCAGTACTTC
CASSPASAGTGSYEQYF
>-|16|TRBJ1-2|-|TRBV5-5
TGTGCCAGCAGCTTGGTTGCAACGACGGAGAACTATGGCTACACCTTC
CASSLVATTENYGYTF
>TRBD1|17|TRBJ1-1|-|TRBV19
TGTGCCAGTATCGGAAAGAGACAGGGGGCGGAGAACACTGAAGCTTTCTTT
CASIGKRQGAENTEAFF
>TRBD1|15|TRBJ2-7|once|TRBV5-1
TGCGCCAGCAGCCGCACCCTCGGGACAGGCTGCGAGCAGTACTTC
CASSRTLGTGCEQYF
>TRBD1|13|TRBJ2-7|-|TRBV25-1
TGTGCCAGTTCCAAGGACAGGGACGACGAGCAGTACTTC
CASSKDRDDEQYF
>TRBD1|15|TRBJ1-1|-|TRBV4-3
TGCGCCAGCAGCCAGGCCTGGGGACAGTCCACTGAAGCTTTCTTT
CASSQAWGQSTEAFF
>TRBD2|19|TRBJ2-3|-|TRBV7-2
TGTGCCAGCAGCTCTAGCGGGGGGCGTGAATCTACTAGCACAGATACGCAGTATTTT
CASSSSGGRESTSTDTQYF
>-|16|TRBJ1-4|-|TRBV4-1
TGCGCCAGCAGCCAAGAAGTAACCGTCCAGAATGAAAAACTGTTTTTT
CASSQEVTVQNEKLFF
>-|13|TRBJ1-1|-|TRBV28
TGTGCCACCGTAAGACTCCGGGTCTCGGCGGCTTTCTTT
CATVRLRVSAAFF
>-|18|TRBJ1-3|-|TRBV2
TGTGCCAGCAGTGAAGTTCCCCTGACAACCCGCTCTGGAAACACCATATATTTT
CASSEVPLTTRSGNTIYF
>-|15|TRBJ2-1|once|TRBV5-1
TGCGCCAGCAGCCCTCATACTGTGTCCTACAATGAGCAGTTCTTC
CASSPHTVSYNEQFF
>TRBD1|12|TRBJ1-2|once|TRBV10-3
TGTGCCATCAGGGACAGGGGGTATGGCTACACCTTC
CAIRDRGYGYTF
>TRBD1|15|TRBJ2-7|few|TRBV6-5
TGTGCCAGCAGACCACCGGGACAGGGGCGGTACGAGCAGTACTTC
CASRPPGQGRYEQYF